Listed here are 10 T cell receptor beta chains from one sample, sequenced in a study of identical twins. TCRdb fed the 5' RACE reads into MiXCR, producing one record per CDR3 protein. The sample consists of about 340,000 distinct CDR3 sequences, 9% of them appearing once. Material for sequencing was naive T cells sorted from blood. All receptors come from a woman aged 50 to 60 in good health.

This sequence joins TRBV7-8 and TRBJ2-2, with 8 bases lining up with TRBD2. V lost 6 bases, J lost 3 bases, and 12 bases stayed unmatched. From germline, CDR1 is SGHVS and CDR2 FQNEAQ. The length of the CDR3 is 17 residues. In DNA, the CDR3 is TGTGCCAGCAGTTTGACAGTAGCGGGAAGAGACACCGGGGAGCTGTTTTTT. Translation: CASSLTVAGRDTGELFF.

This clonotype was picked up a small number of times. CDR3 region: CASSQGGGPANEKLFF. The CDR3 region has the DNA TGTGCCAGCAGCCAAGGTGGGGGGCCAGCTAATGAAAAACTGTTTTTT. The chain joins TRBV4-2 to TRBJ1-4, with D tentatively TRBD1 (6 bases). V was pared by 1 base and J by 3 bases, with 12 bases between. This CDR3 contains 16 residues. Germline lookup yields CDR1 LGHNA and CDR2 YNFKEQ.

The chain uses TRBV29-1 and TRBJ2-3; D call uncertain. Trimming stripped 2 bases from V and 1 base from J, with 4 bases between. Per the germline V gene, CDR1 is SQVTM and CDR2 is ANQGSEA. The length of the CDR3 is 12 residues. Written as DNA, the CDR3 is TGCAGCGTTGAATATGGCACAGATACGCAGTATTTT. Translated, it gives CSVEYGTDTQYF.

The CDR3 reads CASSEAETGIRIETQYF. CDR3 bases: TGTGCCAGCAGTGAAGCAGAAACAGGGATTCGAATAGAGACCCAGTACTTC. This chain uses TRBV2 with TRBJ2-5; the D gene is possibly TRBD1 (6 bases). Germline loops: CDR1 SNHLY, CDR2 FYNNEI. This CDR3 comprises 17 residues. Deletions cut 0 bases from V and 4 bases from J, with 18 bases between.

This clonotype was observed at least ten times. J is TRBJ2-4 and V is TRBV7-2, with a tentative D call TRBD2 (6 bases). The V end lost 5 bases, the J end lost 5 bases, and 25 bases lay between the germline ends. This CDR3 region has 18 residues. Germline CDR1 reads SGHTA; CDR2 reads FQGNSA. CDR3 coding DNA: TGTGCCAGCAGCCCGACATTGGGCCGGGGAGGTGACCAAAACATTCAGTACTTC. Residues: CASSPTLGRGGDQNIQYF.

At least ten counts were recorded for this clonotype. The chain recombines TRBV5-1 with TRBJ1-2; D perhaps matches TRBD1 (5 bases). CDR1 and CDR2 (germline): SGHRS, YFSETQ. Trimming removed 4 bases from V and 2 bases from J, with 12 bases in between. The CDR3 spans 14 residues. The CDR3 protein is CASSPGGSNYGYTF. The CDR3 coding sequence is TGCGCCAGCAGCCCGGGGGGAAGCAACTATGGCTACACCTTC.

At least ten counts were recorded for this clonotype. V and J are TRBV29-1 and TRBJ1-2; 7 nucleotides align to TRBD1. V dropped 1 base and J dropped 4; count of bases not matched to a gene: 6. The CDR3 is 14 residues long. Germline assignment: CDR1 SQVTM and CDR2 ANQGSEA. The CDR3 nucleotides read TGCAGCGTTGAAGGGGGACAGACCTCCTATGGCTACACCTTC. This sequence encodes CSVEGGQTSYGYTF.

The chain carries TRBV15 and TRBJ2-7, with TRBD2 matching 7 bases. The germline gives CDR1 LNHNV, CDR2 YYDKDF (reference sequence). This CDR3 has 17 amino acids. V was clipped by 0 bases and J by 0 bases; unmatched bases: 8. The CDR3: CATSRDWRGLPSYEQYV. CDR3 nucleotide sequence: TGTGCCACCAGCAGAGATTGGCGGGGGTTACCCTCCTACGAGCAGTACGTC.

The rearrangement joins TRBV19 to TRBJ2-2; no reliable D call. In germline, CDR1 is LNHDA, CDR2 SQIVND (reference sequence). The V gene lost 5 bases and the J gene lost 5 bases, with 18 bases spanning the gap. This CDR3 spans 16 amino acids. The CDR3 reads CASSPYRNTITGELFF. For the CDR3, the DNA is TGTGCCAGTAGTCCGTATAGGAACACCATAACCGGGGAGCTGTTTTTT.

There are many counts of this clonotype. The CDR3 region is CASSPVGVGNEQFF. The CDR3 nucleotides are TGCGCCAGCAGCCCAGTGGGGGTCGGTAATGAGCAGTTCTTC. V gene TRBV4-1 combines with J gene TRBJ2-1, with D possibly called TRBD1 or TRBD2 (5 bases each). Germline lookup yields CDR1 MGHRA and CDR2 YSYEKL. This CDR3 region has 14 residues. The ends were cut back, 4 bases at V and 7 bases at J, with 14 bases in the middle.